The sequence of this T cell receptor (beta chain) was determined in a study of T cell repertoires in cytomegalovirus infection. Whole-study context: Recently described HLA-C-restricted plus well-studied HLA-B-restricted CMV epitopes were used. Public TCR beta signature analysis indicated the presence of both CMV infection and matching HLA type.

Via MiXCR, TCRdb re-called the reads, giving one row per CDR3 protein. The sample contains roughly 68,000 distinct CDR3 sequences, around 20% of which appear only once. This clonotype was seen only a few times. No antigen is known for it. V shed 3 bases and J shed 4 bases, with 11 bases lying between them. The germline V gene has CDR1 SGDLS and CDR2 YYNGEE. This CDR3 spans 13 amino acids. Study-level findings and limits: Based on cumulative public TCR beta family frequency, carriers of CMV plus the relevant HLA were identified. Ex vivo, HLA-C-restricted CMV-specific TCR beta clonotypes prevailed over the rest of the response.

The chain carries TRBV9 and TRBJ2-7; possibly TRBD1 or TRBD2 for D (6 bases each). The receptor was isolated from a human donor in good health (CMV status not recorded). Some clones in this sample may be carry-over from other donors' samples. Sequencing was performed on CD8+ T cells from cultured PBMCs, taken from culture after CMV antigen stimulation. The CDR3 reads CASSGGASYEQYF. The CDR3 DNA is TGTGCCAGCAGCGGGGGGGCTAGTTACGAGCAGTACTTC.